This record looks at one T cell receptor beta chain sequence and its context. Authors' data handling: Amplifying reference gene primers gave estimates of nucleated cell counts. Some clones are missing from TCRdb's copy, which holds only in-frame ones; the method was immunoSEQ multiplex PCR. That table supplies the V and J calls and clone size; D and trimming were determined from the DNA. The sample shows over 250,000 clones, approximately 90% of them seen only once. This CDR3 is built from 14 residues. CDR1 and CDR2 from the germline V gene are SGHTA and FQGTGA. V dropped 0 bases and J dropped 0 bases, with 6 bases sitting between them. These data are taken from a study of blood T cell repertoires in COVID-19. Study-wide background: Sources were T cells, B-cell-depleted T cells, or PBMCs; the material itself was cDNA or gDNA.

A Seattle source enrolled patients during active infection and followed them longitudinally. Source material: peripheral blood. This receptor was taken from a woman aged 25 to 45 with COVID-19, enrolled during active disease. The rearrangement joins TRBV7-3 to TRBJ2-7; no clear D gene. The CDR3, as DNA: TGTGCCAGCAGCTTAACGGGCCGCTCCTACGAGCAGTACTTC. This codes for CASSLTGRSYEQYF.